The 16 T cell receptor beta chains below all came from one sample that was sequenced in a study of blood T cell repertoires in COVID-19. Assay: immunoSEQ multiplex PCR; the TCRdb copy retains only in-frame clones and omits some. The sample has under 130,000 clones, roughly 90% seen once; the top ten hold about 4%. Sequencing input: peripheral blood. The receptors were sampled from a woman aged 55 to 70 with acute or convalescent COVID-19.

CDR3 amino acids: CASSYGGSGEKLFF. CDR3 DNA sequence: TGTGCCAGCAGTTACGGTGGGTCAGGTGAAAAACTGTTTTTT. The J gene is TRBJ1-4, the V gene TRBV6-5; D uncertain. Germline values: CDR1 MNHEY, CDR2 SVGAGI. The CDR3 is made up of 14 amino acids. V shed 2 bases and J shed 7 bases, with 11 bases lying between them.

V usage is TRBV5-1 and J usage is TRBJ2-3; 14 positions agree with TRBD2. Germline CDR1 and CDR2: SGHRS and YFSETQ. This CDR3 has 15 amino acids. Germline trimming cut 3 bases from V and 6 bases from J; bases unmatched to any gene: 3. Written as DNA, the CDR3 is TGCGCCAGCAGCTCGGGACTAGCGGGAGTCGATACGCAGTATTTT. Translated: CASSSGLAGVDTQYF.

This clone has a single count. Germline is not matched at one junction end, which may reflect a read error. The chain is built from TRBV7-7 and TRBJ2-3, with TRBD2 matching over 10 bases. The CDR3 covers 15 residues. Germline V lookup: CDR1 SSHAT, CDR2 FNYEAQ (reference sequence). CDR3 region: CASSRGTSENQPQYF. In nucleotides, the CDR3 is TGTGCTAGCAGCCGCGGGACTAGCGAAAATCAACCCCAGTATTTT.

In its sample, this clone was seen once. The rearrangement joins TRBV29-1 to TRBJ2-1; 9 bases map to TRBD2. The germline gives CDR1 SQVTM, CDR2 ANQGSEA. This CDR3 comprises 18 residues. V lost 0 bases to trimming and J lost 7 bases; unmatched junction nucleotides: 16. CDR3 coding DNA: TGCAGCGTTGAAGACCCTACACCCGCGGGAGGGGCTTCTAATGAGCAGTTCTTC. Encoded protein: CSVEDPTPAGGASNEQFF.

The V gene is TRBV6-1, the J gene TRBJ2-5, with D maybe TRBD2 (5 bases). Germline V lookup: CDR1 MNHNS, CDR2 SASEGT. The CDR3 spans 20 residues. Trimming removed 4 bases from V and 4 bases from J, with 31 bases in between. DNA of the CDR3: TGTGCCAGCAGTGGACCGCTGGGAAGAGGAGGCTTGCCAACCCCAGAGACCCAGTACTTC. Translated: CASSGPLGRGGLPTPETQYF.

V is TRBV6-5 and J is TRBJ1-2, with TRBD1 matching over 9 bases. Germline values: CDR1 MNHEY, CDR2 SVGAGI. The CDR3 has 15 residues. The trim removed 5 bases at V and 4 bases at J, leaving 8 bases unmatched. The CDR3 sequence is CASSIDGTGSYGYTF. The CDR3 DNA is TGTGCCAGCAGTATAGACGGGACAGGGAGCTATGGCTACACCTTC.

V usage is TRBV5-1 and J usage is TRBJ1-5; tentative D call: TRBD1 (6 bases). V was cut by 7 bases and J by 3 bases, with 17 bases left in between. The length of the CDR3 is 15 residues. Germline values: CDR1 SGHRS, CDR2 YFSETQ. Written as DNA, the CDR3 is TGCGCCAGCTCTAAGACAGGAGAAATCAATCAGCCCCAGCATTTT. Amino acid sequence: CASSKTGEINQPQHF.

J is TRBJ1-1 and V is TRBV29-1; 7 nucleotides line up with TRBD1. V lost 7 bases, J lost 2 bases, and 7 bases stayed unmatched. Germline assignment: CDR1 SQVTM and CDR2 ANQGSEA. The CDR3 sequence is 13 residues long. For the CDR3, the DNA is TGCAGCGCTGAGGGACAGTATAACACTGAAGCTTTCTTT. Translated: CSAEGQYNTEAFF.

This clone was recorded once. This chain joins TRBV2 and TRBJ2-2, with D hard to call. Germline V gene data show CDR1 as SNHLY and CDR2 as FYNNEI. The germline V and J ends were trimmed by 2 bases and 1 base, with 8 bases remaining between them. The CDR3 has 15 residues. The CDR3 region is CASSEFGQNTGELFF. The CDR3 DNA is TGTGCCAGCAGTGAATTTGGGCAGAACACCGGGGAGCTGTTTTTT. Full variable domain (outside the CDR3, taken from reference TRBV2 and TRBJ2-2): EPEVTQTPSHQVTQMGQEVILRCVPISNHLYFYWYRQILGQKVEFLVSFYNNEISEKSEIFDDQFSVERPDGSNFTLKIRSTKLEDSAMYFCASSEFGQNTGELFFGEGSRLTVL.

This clone has just a few counts. The chain employs TRBV6-1 and TRBJ1-5; no reliable D call. Trimming stripped 1 base from V and 6 bases from J, with 19 bases between. The germline CDR1 and CDR2 sequences are MNHNS and SASEGT. CDR3 length: 17 amino acids. The CDR3 here is CASSEGMGGPRGQPQHF. Written as DNA, the CDR3 is TGTGCCAGCAGTGAAGGAATGGGAGGACCCCGGGGTCAGCCCCAGCATTTT.

This chain joins TRBV19 and TRBJ2-1; possibly TRBD2 for D (6 bases). V lost 8 bases to trimming and J lost 5 bases, with 16 bases between them. This CDR3 region has 14 residues. CDR1 and CDR2 (germline): LNHDA, SQIVND (reference sequence). CDR3 bases: TGTGCCAGTTCGAGCGGGCTCCTTAACAATGAGCAGTTCTTC. Protein sequence: CASSSGLLNNEQFF.

This rearrangement joins TRBV3-1 (or the pseudogene TRBV3-2) to TRBJ2-7; 9 bases map to TRBD1. Unmatched junction bases numbered 2, after V lost 1 base and J lost 1 base. In germline, CDR1 is LGHDT, CDR2 YNNKEL (reference sequence). The CDR3 extends over 15 amino acids. CDR3 region: CASSQVGTGSYEQYF. The CDR3 DNA sequence: TGTGCCAGCAGCCAAGTTGGGACAGGGTCCTACGAGCAGTACTTC.

The chain joins TRBV19 to TRBJ2-6, with TRBD1 matching 12 bases. This CDR3 region has 20 residues. V was pared by 5 bases and J by 2 bases, with 13 bases of the junction left unmatched. The germline V gene has CDR1 LNHDA and CDR2 SQIVND (reference sequence). CDR3 coding DNA: TGTGCCAGTAGTGTTGAACCGGGACAGGGGGCGCGGGCTGGGGCCAACGTCCTGACTTTC. This encodes CASSVEPGQGARAGANVLTF.

This clone appeared once. This sequence joins TRBV18 and TRBJ1-4, with D perhaps matching TRBD1 (5 bases). The length of the CDR3 is 17 residues. V was clipped by 3 bases and J by 8 bases, with 22 bases between them. Germline CDR1 reads KGHSH; CDR2 reads LQKENI. The CDR3 region is CASSPVAGGPGGEKLFF. The CDR3 nucleotides read TGTGCCAGCTCACCGGTTGCCGGGGGACCCGGTGGGGAAAAACTGTTTTTT.

V is TRBV27 and J is TRBJ2-5, with 12 bases lining up with TRBD1. Trimming took 6 bases from V and 7 from J; bases not matched to a gene: 6. CDR1 MNHEY and CDR2 SMNVEV come from the germline V gene (reference sequence). The CDR3 is 14 residues long. CDR3 coding DNA: TGTGCCAGCAGCCGGGACAGGGGGCAGGGGACCCAGTACTTC. Amino acid sequence: CASSRDRGQGTQYF.

This clone was picked up one time. Different DNA sequences within this sample yield the same CDR3. The chain uses TRBV27 and TRBJ2-7, with 10 bases identical to TRBD1. The CDR3 length is 13 residues. CDR1 is MNHEY, CDR2 SMNVEV, per germline (reference sequence). The V and J ends lost 3 bases and 6 bases, in that order; junction bases with no gene match: 2. The DNA for the CDR3 is TGTGCCAGCAGTTTCGGGGACAGGGGCGAGCAGTACTTC. It codes for CASSFGDRGEQYF.